This paragraph covers one TCR beta chain sequence. This clonotype was detected a few times. What antigen it recognizes has not been identified. Nothing much larger sits one base from this clone, and base qualities are not available. PBMCs were isolated by Ficoll-Paque density gradient centrifugation. The germline ends are 10 bases apart after V is trimmed by 3 bases and J by 8 bases. From the cysteine up to the phenylalanine, the CDR3 has a length of 11 residues. Of all the DNA, just the CDR3 is kept, 33 bases in frame from base 1. Taken from the germline V gene (reference sequence), the CDR1 and CDR2 loops are DFQATT and SNEGSKA. This sample was included in a study of T-cell memory formation after mild COVID-19 (dated by TCRdb to the early 2020s). A note on the overall study: Most TCR sequence clusters were specific to one of the two donors. Longitudinal TCRalpha and TCRbeta repertoire sequencing tracked T-cell clones expanding and contracting after mild COVID-19 in a couple of donors. The cohort was made up of two young adult volunteers, one female and one male, who were previously healthy.

General findings and caveats noted by the study authors: Contracting CD4+ clones were found mainly in CM and EM memory subsets, while CD8+ clones were enriched in EMRA. Some responding clones were detected in pre-infection memory, suggesting pre-existing cross-reactive memory T cells joined the SARS-CoV-2 response. From day 15 to 85, contracting clones showed balanced CD4/CD8 phenotypes, whereas a second wave of clones that expanded from day 15 to 37 leaned towards CD4+. SARS-CoV-2 specificity of the second-wave clones peaking on day 37 was not confirmed. Only two mild cases were covered by the study, and larger cohorts that include severe cases with pre-infection samples were considered necessary.

Sequenced using an Illumina NovaSeq 6000. Using 5'RACE with constant-segment primers, TCRalpha and TCRbeta cDNA libraries were constructed, with sample barcodes and unique molecular identifiers added in the process. RNA was extracted from every sample with Trizol reagent. Library amplification was performed in two PCR steps, and a second sample barcode and Illumina TruSeq adapters were introduced in the second step. Sequencing of libraries was performed on an Illumina NovaSeq with 2 x 150 bp paired-end reads. From the authors' description of their analysis: Demultiplexing of reads and collapsing into UMI-guided consensus sequences were performed with migec v1.2.7. With mixcr v2.1.11, UMI consensuses were aligned to TRA and TRB V and J templates and assembled into clonotypes. Clonotypes were classified as expanded or contracted when called significant by both edgeR and NoisET, with noise models trained on biological replicates. edgeR calls used a false discovery rate-adjusted p below 0.01 and a log2 fold-change threshold of 1. As an exploratory analysis of dynamics, PCA with hierarchical clustering was applied to max-normalized trajectories of the 1000 most abundant clonotypes. The CD4 or CD8 phenotype of responding clones was assigned using the separately sequenced CD4+ and CD8+ repertoires. TCRdb cleaned the public reads at Q25 with fastp, built clones with MiXCR and kept in-frame beta chains. Here each entry gathers all rows of one CDR3 protein and keeps the most common genes and DNA. The V and J calls were not made by the authors but by TCRdb's processing. In all, the sample holds around 300,000 distinct CDR3 sequences, and 7% to 10% of those were seen once. Less than 25% of the sample belongs to the ten largest clones.

This sequence was found in a man aged 18 to 29 who had mild COVID-19 (a few samples of this study predate the infection). The sample titles of this study are shuffled in the database, so cell type and time point are left out; the donor was told from shared clones. Sequencing was carried out using PBMCs or a T cell subset sorted from them (not recorded which). Here the chain combines TRBV20-1 and TRBJ1-2, with the identity of the D gene unclear. The DNA sequence is TGCAGTGCTAGCCTGACGTGGGGCTACACCTTC. Its amino acids are CSASLTWGYTF.